A single sample is the source of the 17 T cell receptor beta chains below, sequenced in a study of T cells in Graves' hyperthyroidism and ophthalmopathy. The CDR3 regions of TCR beta were amplified from RNA transcripts. HTBI primers drove first-round RT-PCR of the TCR CDR3. MiXCR was run by TCRdb on the multiplex PCR reads, yielding one entry per CDR3 protein. The sample lists about 510,000 distinct CDR3 sequences, roughly 15% seen once, with around 13% in the top ten. The specimen was blood. Receptors originate from a middle-aged woman with Graves' hyperthyroidism.

This clonotype was counted ten times or more. This chain links TRBV6-5 with TRBJ2-7; 7 positions agree with TRBD1. CDR1 and CDR2 (germline): MNHEY, SVGAGI. Unmatched junction bases numbered 1, after V lost 2 bases and J lost 0 bases. The CDR3 contains 14 residues. Here the CDR3 reads CASSYGDSSYEQYF. DNA of the CDR3: TGTGCCAGCAGTTACGGGGACAGCTCCTACGAGCAGTACTTC.

In this sample, this clonotype turned up many times. The chain combines TRBV11-3 with TRBJ2-2; 9 bases match TRBD1. Unmatched junction bases numbered 7, after V lost 1 base and J lost 7 bases. CDR3 length: 16 residues. CDR1 and CDR2 from the germline V gene are SGHNT and YENEEA. The CDR3 nucleotides are TGTGCCAGCAGCTTAGCCGGGGACAGGGAAAGCGGGGAGCTGTTTTTT. Translating it yields CASSLAGDRESGELFF.

This clonotype was observed at least ten times. The chain recombines TRBV12-3 or TRBV12-4 with TRBJ2-6, with 7 bases that match TRBD1. V lost 5 bases to trimming and J lost 5 bases; unmatched junction nucleotides: 6. The CDR3 has 15 residues. The CDR3 spells CASSPLTGRANVLTF. The CDR3, as DNA: TGTGCCAGCAGTCCCCTGACAGGGAGGGCCAACGTCCTGACTTTC.

There are a few counts of this clonotype. J is TRBJ1-6 and V is TRBV6-1; 8 bases agree with TRBD1. The V gene end was trimmed by 4 bases and the J gene end by 5 bases; junction bases not matched to a gene: 7. From germline, CDR1 is MNHNS and CDR2 SASEGT. This CDR3 spans 16 amino acids. CDR3 DNA sequence: TGTGCCAGCAGTGCCAACAGGGGGACGGATAATTCACCCCTCCACTTT. Translated: CASSANRGTDNSPLHF.

This clonotype was seen a few times. This rearrangement joins TRBV5-1 to TRBJ1-1; 7 positions match TRBD1. The CDR3 is made up of 14 amino acids. The V gene's germline CDR1 is SGHRS and CDR2 YFSETQ. J lost 7 bases, V lost 1 base, and 7 bases had no gene match. The CDR3 reads CASSLMGTALEAFF. For the CDR3, the DNA is TGCGCCAGCAGCTTGATGGGGACAGCCCTTGAAGCTTTCTTT.

The J gene is TRBJ1-6, the V gene TRBV2, with D unclear. The CDR3 loop spans 15 amino acids. The germline V gene has CDR1 SNHLY and CDR2 FYNNEI. The germline V and J ends were trimmed by 4 bases and 8 bases, with 15 bases remaining between them. The CDR3 DNA reads TGTGCCAGCAGTGTGGCCGACGGTTCTCATTCACCCCTCCACTTT. Translating gives CASSVADGSHSPLHF.

There are many counts of this clonotype. The rearrangement links TRBV5-1 to TRBJ2-7; D possibly corresponds to TRBD2 (5 bases). This CDR3 has 13 residues. The germline gives CDR1 SGHRS, CDR2 YFSETQ. Deletions cut 4 bases from V and 1 base from J, with 9 bases between. The CDR3 DNA reads as TGCGCCAGCAGCGAGGACTCGTCCTACGAGCAGTACTTC. Translating gives CASSEDSSYEQYF.

This clonotype has just a few counts. The chain joins TRBV6-1 to TRBJ1-2; TRBD1 aligns across 8 bases. V lost 6 bases and J lost 8; bases outside the gene matches: 11. The CDR3 loop spans 14 amino acids. The V gene's germline CDR1 is MNHNS and CDR2 SASEGT. The DNA of the CDR3 is TGTGCCAGCAGCAACAGGGGGGGGGTTGAAGGCTACACCTTC. Protein sequence: CASSNRGGVEGYTF.

This clonotype was picked up many times. V and J are TRBV20-1 and TRBJ2-3; 8 bases are a match to TRBD2. Trimming cost V 6 bases and J 3 bases; bases outside gene matches: 8. From germline, CDR1 is DFQATT and CDR2 SNEGSKA (reference sequence). The CDR3 spans 14 residues. The CDR3 nucleotides read TGCAGTGCCCCAGCGGGAGAAGTGACAGATACGCAGTATTTT. As protein: CSAPAGEVTDTQYF.

This clonotype has a count of ten or more. This rearrangement joins TRBV12-3 or TRBV12-4 to TRBJ1-5; TRBD1 might be the D (5 bases). This CDR3 is 15 amino acids long. Trimming cost V 5 bases and J 2 bases, with 13 bases left between them. The CDR3 here is CASSRRDFRNQPQHF. In DNA, the CDR3 is TGTGCCAGCAGTCGCAGGGATTTTCGCAATCAGCCCCAGCATTTT.

This clonotype has a count of ten or more. This chain links TRBV5-1 with TRBJ2-2; weak D call: TRBD1 (5 bases). Trimming stripped 0 bases from V and 0 bases from J, with 9 bases between. CDR3 length: 16 residues. The germline V gene encodes CDR1 SGHRS and CDR2 YFSETQ. The CDR3 bases are TGCGCCAGCAGCTTGGGGGGCGGAACGAACACCGGGGAGCTGTTTTTT. Translated: CASSLGGGTNTGELFF.

The chain combines TRBV10-3 with TRBJ1-1; D uncertain. Between the trimmed V and J ends, which lost 3 bases and 3 bases, there was a span of 11 bases. CDR3 length equals 14 residues. From germline, CDR1 is ENHRY and CDR2 SYGVKD. The CDR3: CAISDGVGYTEAFF. The CDR3 nucleotides read TGTGCCATCAGTGACGGGGTGGGGTACACTGAAGCTTTCTTT.

This clonotype came up many times. V and J are TRBV28 and TRBJ2-7; D remains unclear. Germline V gene lookup returns CDR1 MDHEN and CDR2 SYDVKM. V lost 3 bases and J 0 bases, leaving 9 bases between the germline ends. The CDR3 consists of 14 residues. The CDR3 sequence is CASSLDVSSYEQYF. The CDR3 region has the DNA TGTGCCAGCAGTTTGGACGTCTCCTCCTACGAGCAGTACTTC.

The J gene is TRBJ1-5, the V gene TRBV2; 7 nucleotides match TRBD1. Germline V CDR1 and CDR2: SNHLY, FYNNEI. The CDR3 covers 14 residues. V lost 4 bases to trimming and J lost 3 bases; unmatched junction nucleotides: 3. CDR3 in amino acids: CASSGTGFNQPQHF. CDR3 in DNA: TGTGCCAGCAGTGGGACAGGCTTCAATCAGCCCCAGCATTTT.

This clonotype was seen many times. The rearrangement joins TRBV12-3 or TRBV12-4 to TRBJ2-3, with D perhaps TRBD2 (5 bases). The CDR3 is 17 amino acids. Trimming took off 0 bases at V and 4 bases at J, with 17 bases between the two ends. The CDR3 nucleotides are TGTGCCAGCAGTTTAGCGCGGGTGGTCGGGCTCCCAGATACGCAGTATTTT. Protein: CASSLARVVGLPDTQYF.

The V and J genes are TRBV30 and TRBJ1-3; D is possibly TRBD1 (6 bases). Germline CDR1 GTSNPN, CDR2 SVGIG (reference sequence). The CDR3 spans 14 residues. The V end was cut by 2 bases, the J end by 2 bases, with 10 bases between. Here the CDR3 reads CAWSIKGAGNTIYF. CDR3 sequence (DNA): TGTGCCTGGAGTATAAAGGGGGCTGGAAACACCATATATTTT.

In this sample, this clonotype turned up many times. One end of the junction fails to match germline, which may point to a read error. V gene TRBV6-5 combines with J gene TRBJ1-3; maybe TRBD1 (5 bases). Germline V gene sequence: CDR1 MNHEY, CDR2 SVGAGI. This CDR3 comprises 17 residues. For the CDR3, the DNA is TGTGCCAGCAGTTACTCTTCTCGAAGCAGGGCCGGAACCACCATATATTTT. Translated: CASSYSSRSRAGTTIYF.